A selection of T cell receptor beta chains follows, all from one sample in a study of blood T cell repertoires in COVID-19. TCRdb's copy holds only in-frame clones and misses some; the assay was immunoSEQ multiplex PCR. Of about 130,000 clones in the sample, over 80% were seen once. The sequencing sample was made of peripheral blood. The receptors originated from a man over 45 with active COVID-19. CDR3s include the opening cysteine and the closing phenylalanine or tryptophan.

V gene	J gene	CDR3 protein
TRBV28	TRBJ2-2	CASSSRIRDRGLANTGELFF
TRBV4-1	TRBJ1-5	CASSQGVAKGKYQPQHF
TRBV19	TRBJ2-6	CASMQGERAGANVLTF
TRBV6-5	TRBJ2-7	CASKPGLDLREQYF
TRBV28	TRBJ1-4	CASSTKWGPPSLFF
TRBV12-3/TRBV12-4	TRBJ1-1	CASREQGNTEAFF
TRBV7-2	TRBJ1-1	CASSLARQGWNTEAFF
TRBV6-2/TRBV6-3	TRBJ1-2	CASSYSGGWFYGYTF
TRBV12-3/TRBV12-4	TRBJ1-2	CASRLAGIYGYTF
TRBV10-3	TRBJ2-6	CAISGTSSGANVLTF
TRBV5-5	TRBJ2-5	CASSLVEGEYF
TRBV7-2	TRBJ1-1	CASRNTGRTEAFF
TRBV11-2	TRBJ2-7	CASSFIQGGNEQYF
TRBV20-1	TRBJ1-1	CSVVMNTEAFF
TRBV4-1	TRBJ1-2	CASSRRPYGYTF
TRBV5-1	TRBJ1-1	CASSFRTNAGDKAFF
TRBV2	TRBJ2-3	CASIRTSGDYTDTQYF
TRBV4-1	TRBJ2-3	CASSQARPGDTQYF
TRBV4-2	TRBJ1-4	CASSPNEGVRNEKLFF
TRBV4-2	TRBJ1-2	CASTPPGRSNYGYTF
TRBV4-1	TRBJ2-1	CASSQVLAGGLNEQFF
TRBV6-2/TRBV6-3	TRBJ1-2	CASSLSANYGYTF
TRBV9	TRBJ2-1	CASSVRAGGPGNEQFF